The 24 T cell receptor beta chains below all came from one sample that was sequenced in a study of early T cells in non-severe SARS-CoV-2 infection. TCRdb used MiXCR to reprocess the 5' RACE reads, holding one entry per CDR3 protein. Counted here are about 30,000 distinct CDR3 sequences, about 5% occurring once; the ten biggest clones make up 11%. Sequences were obtained from whole blood. Source of these receptors: an adult who was a healthcare worker with PCR-confirmed SARS-CoV-2 infection or an uninfected control (not recorded which).

V usage is TRBV6-2 or TRBV6-3 and J usage is TRBJ2-1; D is unresolved. Germline-derived CDR1 and CDR2 are MNHEY and SVGEGT. The V end was cut by 2 bases, the J end by 8 bases, with 7 bases between. This CDR3 comprises 12 residues. The CDR3, as DNA: TGTGCCAGCAGTTACGCAGCGTATGAGCAGTTCTTC. Its protein is CASSYAAYEQFF.

In this sample, this clonotype turned up many times. The chain links TRBV6-5 to TRBJ2-2, with D possibly being TRBD1 (5 bases). V was trimmed by 6 bases and J by 7 bases, leaving 15 bases between them. The CDR3 extends over 14 amino acids. Germline lookup yields CDR1 MNHEY and CDR2 SVGAGI. The CDR3 sequence: CASSRREGVGELFF. The CDR3 nucleotides read TGTGCCAGCAGCCGCCGCGAAGGGGTCGGGGAGCTGTTTTTT.

In this sample, this clonotype turned up many times. The CDR3 nucleotides are TGTGCCAGCCGTAGGACAGGGGGGACCGAGCAGTACTTC. It yields the protein CASRRTGGTEQYF. This chain links TRBV28 with TRBJ2-7; 10 bases match TRBD1. Germline V gene lookup returns CDR1 MDHEN and CDR2 SYDVKM. With V trimmed by 8 bases and J by 6 bases, 7 bases remained unmatched. CDR3 length equals 13 residues.

This clonotype was picked up many times. The J gene is TRBJ1-6, the V gene TRBV18, with D possibly TRBD1 on 5 matching bases. With 1 base removed from V and 8 bases from J, the gap between germline ends came to 12 bases. CDR1 and CDR2 (germline): KGHSH, LQKENI. The CDR3 has 15 residues. Here the CDR3 DNA reads TGTGCCAGCTCACCACTGGCCAGGGAAGATTCACCCCTCCACTTT. Protein product: CASSPLAREDSPLHF.

The V gene is TRBV15, the J gene TRBJ2-3, with D tentatively TRBD2 (6 bases). The germline V gene encodes CDR1 LNHNV and CDR2 YYDKDF (reference sequence). V dropped 5 bases and J dropped 5 bases, with 20 bases sitting between them. CDR3 length: 16 residues. The DNA for the CDR3 is TGTGCCACCAGCCGACCCTTGGCGGGACGGGGAGATACGCAGTATTTT. As protein: CATSRPLAGRGDTQYF.

The V gene is TRBV7-8, the J gene TRBJ2-5; a weak D match, TRBD1 (6 bases). V lost 5 bases and J lost 9, with 13 bases in between. The CDR3 runs to 12 residues. CDR1 is SGHVS, CDR2 FQNEAQ, per germline. The CDR3 is CASSVSQGPQYF. Here the CDR3 DNA reads TGTGCCAGCAGCGTATCTCAGGGGCCCCAGTACTTC. The whole variable domain, remainder taken from reference TRBV7-8 and TRBJ2-5, is GAGVSQSPRYKVAKRGQDVALRCDPISGHVSLFWYQQALGQGPEFLTYFQNEAQLDKSGLPSDRFFAERPEGSVSTLKIQRTQQEDSAVYLCASSVSQGPQYFGPGTRLLVL.

This clonotype was recorded at least ten times. The V gene is TRBV27, the J gene TRBJ1-2; a possible D gene is TRBD1 (6 bases). The germline gives CDR1 MNHEY, CDR2 SMNVEV (reference sequence). The CDR3 has 14 amino acids. The V and J ends lost 5 bases and 5 bases respectively, with 15 bases between them. CDR3 nucleotides: TGTGCCAGCAGTCCCGGGACACCCGAATATGGCTACACCTTC. Protein product: CASSPGTPEYGYTF.

At least ten counts were recorded for this clonotype. The V and J genes are TRBV20-1 and TRBJ1-1; a weak D match, TRBD1 (5 bases). The V gene's germline CDR1 is DFQATT and CDR2 SNEGSKA (reference sequence). This CDR3 is 12 amino acids long. Trimming stripped 6 bases from V and 6 bases from J, with 14 bases between. CDR3 in DNA: TGCAGTGCAGTCGGGGGGGTAGCTGAAGCTTTCTTT. Protein: CSAVGGVAEAFF.

This clonotype has a handful of counts. The chain joins TRBV6-2 or TRBV6-3 to TRBJ2-3, with TRBD2 matching over 9 bases. The CDR3 spans 16 residues. The V segment lost 6 bases and the J segment 2 bases; nucleotides outside the gene matches: 9. The germline gives CDR1 MNHEY, CDR2 SVGEGT. DNA for the CDR3: TGTGCCAGCAGCCCTTTGACTAGCGGAGTCACAGATACGCAGTATTTT. Its translation is CASSPLTSGVTDTQYF.

This clonotype appeared many times. The chain recombines TRBV18 with TRBJ1-5; D perhaps matches TRBD1 (5 bases). In germline, CDR1 is KGHSH, CDR2 LQKENI. The CDR3 sequence is 16 residues long. The V end was cut by 3 bases, the J end by 0 bases, with 12 bases between. The CDR3 sequence is CASSPGQPNSNQPQHF. The CDR3 bases are TGTGCCAGCTCACCGGGGCAGCCGAATAGCAATCAGCCCCAGCATTTT.

This clonotype was picked up a small number of times. The V call is TRBV7-7, the J call TRBJ2-1; weak D call: TRBD1 (6 bases). Trimming took 4 bases from V and 5 from J, leaving 9 bases between them. CDR3 size: 13 residues. Germline values: CDR1 SSHAT, CDR2 FNYEAQ (reference sequence). The CDR3 bases are TGTGCCAGCAGCTCGGGACAACACAATGAGCAGTTCTTC. Its protein is CASSSGQHNEQFF.

This clonotype has ten or more counts. The chain combines TRBV20-1 with TRBJ2-4; the match to TRBD1 covers 7 bases. Germline V gene lookup returns CDR1 DFQATT and CDR2 SNEGSKA (reference sequence). The CDR3 covers 12 residues. The trim removed 6 bases at V and 6 bases at J, leaving 5 bases unmatched. This CDR3 reads CSARQGRNIQYF. CDR3 bases: TGCAGTGCAAGACAGGGCCGAAACATTCAGTACTTC.

The rearrangement links TRBV4-2 to TRBJ2-5; 8 bases align to TRBD2. This CDR3 is built from 16 residues. Germline-derived CDR1 and CDR2 are LGHNA and YNFKEQ. V lost 2 bases, J lost 2 bases, and 7 bases stayed unmatched. CDR3 coding DNA: TGTGCCAGCAGCCAAACTATAGCGGGGACGCAAGAGACCCAGTACTTC. This gives the protein CASSQTIAGTQETQYF.

This clonotype was counted ten times or more. V gene TRBV11-2 combines with J gene TRBJ2-1; D is ambiguous. V gave up 1 base and J gave up 4 bases, with 11 bases separating them. Looked up from germline, CDR1 is SGHAT and CDR2 is FQNNGV. The CDR3 has 15 amino acids. Written as DNA, the CDR3 is TGTGCCAGCAGCTTAGCTCTGGGCGTGTACAATGAGCAGTTCTTC. Amino acids: CASSLALGVYNEQFF.

This rearrangement joins TRBV18 to TRBJ1-1; possible D gene TRBD1, 5 bases. V lost 3 bases to trimming and J lost 0 bases, with 14 bases between them. The germline V gene has CDR1 KGHSH and CDR2 LQKENI. There are 16 residues in the CDR3. The CDR3 is CASSPTIGTMNTEAFF. CDR3 in DNA: TGTGCCAGCTCACCTACCATTGGGACGATGAACACTGAAGCTTTCTTT.

At least ten counts were recorded for this clonotype. This chain joins TRBV12-3 or TRBV12-4 and TRBJ2-6, with D maybe TRBD1 (6 bases). Trimming took off 3 bases at V and 5 bases at J, with 26 bases between the two ends. CDR3 length: 20 amino acids. The CDR3 here is CASSLRPLGPQGMRANVLTF. The DNA for the CDR3 is TGTGCCAGCAGTTTGAGGCCCCTAGGTCCTCAGGGGATGAGGGCCAACGTCCTGACTTTC.

This clonotype was detected many times. The genes are TRBV25-1 and TRBJ2-7; 9 nucleotides line up with TRBD1. J gave up 5 bases and V 6 bases, and 2 bases lay outside the gene matches. This CDR3 spans 12 amino acids. Germline CDR1 reads MGHDK; CDR2 reads SYGVNS. CDR3 DNA: TGTGCCAGCAGCGGACAGGGGAACGAGCAGTACTTC. Translating gives CASSGQGNEQYF.

The sample holds many counts of this clonotype. The rearrangement links TRBV29-1 to TRBJ2-7, with 8 bases that match TRBD1. The length of the CDR3 is 15 residues. J gave up 6 bases and V 4 bases, and 14 bases lay outside the gene matches. Germline CDR1 SQVTM, CDR2 ANQGSEA. CDR3 protein: CSVGPGTGLLGEQYF. DNA of the CDR3: TGCAGCGTTGGACCCGGGACAGGCCTTCTCGGCGAGCAGTACTTC.

This clonotype has just a few counts. This chain uses TRBV20-1 with TRBJ1-1, with D unclear. Trimming removed 3 bases from V and 7 bases from J, with 15 bases in between. Per germline, CDR1 DFQATT and CDR2 SNEGSKA (reference sequence). The CDR3 runs 13 residues. Written as DNA, the CDR3 is TGCAGTGCTAGGAGTTCAGCCCTACATGAAGCTTTCTTT. Amino acids: CSARSSALHEAFF.

This clonotype appeared many times. This chain joins TRBV5-1 and TRBJ2-5; either TRBD1 or TRBD2 may supply D (5 bases each). CDR1 is SGHRS, CDR2 YFSETQ, per germline. The CDR3 sequence is 13 residues long. Trimming pared 0 bases from V and 9 bases from J, leaving 12 bases between. The CDR3 DNA follows: TGCGCCAGCAGCTTGGCCGTGGTGGGGGCCCAGTACTTC. Encoded protein: CASSLAVVGAQYF.

In its sample, this clonotype was seen many times. The chain employs TRBV5-5 and TRBJ2-7; 9 nucleotides agree with TRBD1. Germline CDR1 is SGHKS and CDR2 is YYEKEE (reference sequence). There are 15 residues in the CDR3. The V gene end was trimmed by 4 bases and the J gene end by 4 bases; junction bases not matched to a gene: 9. The CDR3 spells CASSLYRDRAYEQYF. The CDR3 coding sequence is TGTGCCAGCAGCCTATACCGGGACAGGGCGTACGAGCAGTACTTC.

At least ten counts were recorded for this clonotype. The chain carries TRBV2 and TRBJ1-5; perhaps TRBD1 as D (5 bases). V lost 5 bases, J lost 2 bases, and 13 bases lay in between. Germline V lookup: CDR1 SNHLY, CDR2 FYNNEI. The CDR3 consists of 15 residues. CDR3 bases: TGTGCCAGCAGTCGGGCAGGGATGGGCAATCAGCCCCAGCATTTT. It is translated as CASSRAGMGNQPQHF.

There are many counts of this clonotype. The chain links TRBV18 to TRBJ2-4; D is ambiguous. Trimming stripped 1 base from V and 0 bases from J, with 7 bases between. The CDR3 runs to 15 residues. CDR1 is KGHSH and CDR2 is LQKENI in the germline V gene. The CDR3 region is CASSPRALAKNIQYF. The CDR3 DNA reads as TGTGCCAGCTCACCACGTGCACTAGCCAAAAACATTCAGTACTTC.

Notes on this clonotype: This could be a read error, since a much larger clone is one nucleotide away. This sequence joins TRBV4-2 and TRBJ2-5, with D perhaps TRBD1 (6 bases). The CDR3 runs to 15 residues. Germline CDR1 and CDR2: LGHNA and YNFKEQ. The germline V and J ends were trimmed by 3 bases and 5 bases, with 16 bases remaining between them. The CDR3 is CASSQGAGNVETQYF. CDR3 bases: TGTGCCAGCAGCCAGGGGGCCGGAAATGTTGAGACCCAGTACTTC.